A selection of T cell receptor beta chains follows, all from one sample in a study of cytomegalovirus exposure and HLA in healthy donors. Generated by immunoSEQ multiplex PCR, the TCRdb table keeps only in-frame clones and is missing some. The sample holds about 150,000 clones, roughly 77% seen once. The sample taken for sequencing was PBMCs. The receptors derive from a man younger than 35 in good health and CMV-seropositive. Both conserved end residues are part of each CDR3. Each record gives: clone size, J gene, D gene, V gene, CDR3 DNA, CDR3 protein. A D gene is named only where the DNA matches it firmly. Not every row has a clone size; where given, it reads once, few, many or a size class.

.	TRBJ2-1	.	TRBV2	TGTGCCACCTCAGCGTACAATGAGCAGTTCTTC	CATSAYNEQFF
.	TRBJ2-1	TRBD1	TRBV19	TGTGCCAGCACGCTCGGACAGGGGGCATCCAATGAGCAGTTCTTC	CASTLGQGASNEQFF
.	TRBJ2-3	TRBD2	TRBV6-6	TGTGCCAGCAGTTACTCTGGGGGAGGGCGCACAGATACGCAGTATTTT	CASSYSGGGRTDTQYF
.	TRBJ1-1	.	TRBV6-5	TGTGCCAGCAGTGACAGTCGGAACACTGAAGCTTTCTTT	CASSDSRNTEAFF
.	TRBJ2-2	TRBD1	TRBV6-6	TGTGCCAGCAGAAGGGACAGGGGAAACACCGGGGAGCTGTTTTTT	CASRRDRGNTGELFF
.	TRBJ1-1	TRBD1	TRBV29-1	TGCAGCGTACGGACAGGGTACACTGAAGCTTTCTTT	CSVRTGYTEAFF
few	TRBJ2-7	TRBD2	TRBV28	TGTGCCTCGTACGGGACTAGCCCGGTGGAGCAGTACTTC	CASYGTSPVEQYF
.	TRBJ2-3	TRBD2	TRBV6-1	TGTGCCAGCAGTCTAGCGGGAGATACGCAGTATTTT	CASSLAGDTQYF
.	TRBJ2-1	.	TRBV5-1	TGCGCCAGCAGCTTGGTCACAGGGAGGGATGAGCAGTTCTTC	CASSLVTGRDEQFF
.	TRBJ1-3	.	TRBV28	TGTGCCAGCAGTTTATGGCAGGGTAACACCATATATTTT	CASSLWQGNTIYF
.	TRBJ2-7	.	TRBV2	TGTGCCAGCAGGGAATCCAGATTCGAGCAGTACTTC	CASRESRFEQYF
.	TRBJ1-1	TRBD1	TRBV18	TGTGCCAGCTCGACAGGGGGGTACACTGAAGCTTTCTTT	CASSTGGYTEAFF
.	TRBJ2-2	TRBD2	TRBV7-2	TGTGCCAGCAGCCATCTAGCGGGCTCATACGGGGAGCTGTTTTTT	CASSHLAGSYGELFF
.	TRBJ2-4	.	TRBV5-1	TGCGCCAGCAGCTCACTCTCGGCGGGGAAAAACATTCAGTACTTC	CASSSLSAGKNIQYF
few	TRBJ2-7	TRBD2	TRBV27	TGTGCCAGCAGGCGGGTGGCTAGCGGATCTTACGAGCAGTACTTC	CASRRVASGSYEQYF
.	TRBJ2-3	.	TRBV7-9	TGTGCCAGCAGCGCCTACTTCGGAGATACGCAGTATTTT	CASSAYFGDTQYF
.	TRBJ2-2	TRBD1	TRBV18	TGTGCCAGCTCACCAGAAGGGACAGGGGTTCTCACCGGGGAGCTGTTTTTT	CASSPEGTGVLTGELFF
.	TRBJ1-2	TRBD1	TRBV18	TGTGCCAGCTCGCAGGGACAGGGGGCTGACTATGGCTACACCTTC	CASSQGQGADYGYTF
.	TRBJ2-3	.	TRBV29-1	TGCAGCGTTGAGGTGGGTGTGGCGGCCACTAGCACAGATACGCAGTATTTT	CSVEVGVAATSTDTQYF
once	TRBJ2-2	.	TRBV19	TGTGCCAGTAGTATGTGGCAAACCGGGGAGCTGTTTTTT	CASSMWQTGELFF
.	TRBJ2-5	.	TRBV10-3	TGTGCCATCAGTGATTATTCAGGGTCCCAAGAGACCCAGTACTTC	CAISDYSGSQETQYF
once	TRBJ2-5	.	TRBV10-1	TGCGCCAGCAGCGGGGACCAAGAGACCCAGTACTTC	CASSGDQETQYF
.	TRBJ1-2	.	TRBV30	TGTGCCTGGTTTCCTCTAGTCAGACAGGCCTATGGCTACACCTTC	CAWFPLVRQAYGYTF
.	TRBJ2-1	TRBD2	TRBV7-3	TGTGCCAGCAGCTTAAGCGGGAGCAAAGGTTTGTCCTACAATGAGCAGTTCTTC	CASSLSGSKGLSYNEQFF
.	TRBJ1-2	.	TRBV5-6	TGTGCCAGCAGCTCAGAACAGGTTCGCAGCTATGGCTACACCTTC	CASSSEQVRSYGYTF
.	TRBJ2-1	TRBD2	TRBV14	TGTGCCAGCAGCCAATGGACTAGCGGGAGCAGTGAGCAGTTCTTC	CASSQWTSGSSEQFF
.	TRBJ2-5	.	TRBV7-7	TGTGCTAGCAGCTCCACTAGACTGGAGACCCAGTACTTC	CASSSTRLETQYF
.	TRBJ2-1	.	TRBV18	TGTGCCAGCTCACCACAGAGCTCCTACAATGAGCAGTTCTTC	CASSPQSSYNEQFF
.	TRBJ1-1	TRBD1	TRBV5-1	TGCGCCAGCAGCTCCCTGGGACAGGGGATCGGGACTGAAGCTTTCTTT	CASSSLGQGIGTEAFF
.	TRBJ1-5	TRBD1	TRBV9	TGTGCCAGCAGCCCCCAAGGGACAGCTAATCAGCCCCAGCATTTT	CASSPQGTANQPQHF
.	TRBJ2-5	TRBD2	TRBV5-1	TGCGCCAGCAGCCTCGGACTAGCGGGACGTCTCGAAGAGACCCAGTACTTC	CASSLGLAGRLEETQYF
few	TRBJ2-5	TRBD2	TRBV14	TGTGCCAGCAGCCAAGCGGGCGGGAGGGCCGAGGAGACCCAGTACTTC	CASSQAGGRAEETQYF
.	TRBJ2-1	TRBD2	TRBV4-1	TGCGCCAGCAGCCTCCTAGCGGGAGGGGGCTACAATGAGCAGTTCTTC	CASSLLAGGGYNEQFF
once	TRBJ2-7	TRBD2	TRBV15	TGTGCCACCAGCATCACCGGGACTAGATCTTACGAGCAGTACTTC	CATSITGTRSYEQYF
.	TRBJ1-5	.	TRBV19	TGTGCCAGTAGTATAAAGTCTGGGCTTTATAGCAATCAGCCCCAGCATTTT	CASSIKSGLYSNQPQHF
.	TRBJ2-7	TRBD1	TRBV4-1	TGCGCCAGCAGCCAAAATCCGGGACAGACCCCCGGCGAGCAGTACTTC	CASSQNPGQTPGEQYF
.	TRBJ1-3	.	TRBV28	TGTGCCAGCAGTACATCCTCTGGAAACACCATATATTTT	CASSTSSGNTIYF
once	TRBJ2-7	TRBD2	TRBV2	TGTGCCAGCAGCCGAGGGGGACTAGCGGGAGACGAGCAGTACTTC	CASSRGGLAGDEQYF
.	TRBJ2-3	TRBD2	TRBV29-1	TGCAGCGTTGAAGGGGATAGCGGGGCTCCGATTTGTACGCAGTATTTT	CSVEGDSGAPICTQYF